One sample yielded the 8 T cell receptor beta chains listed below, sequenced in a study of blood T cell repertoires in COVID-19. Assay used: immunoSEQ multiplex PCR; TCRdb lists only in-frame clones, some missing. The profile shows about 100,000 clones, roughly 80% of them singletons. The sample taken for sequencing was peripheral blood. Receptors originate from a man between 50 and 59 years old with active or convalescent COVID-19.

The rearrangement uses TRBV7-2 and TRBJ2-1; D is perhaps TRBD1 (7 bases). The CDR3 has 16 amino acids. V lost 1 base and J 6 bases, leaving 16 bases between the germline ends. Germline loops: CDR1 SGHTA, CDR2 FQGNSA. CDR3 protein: CASSLVYRQGGNEQFF. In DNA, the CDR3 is TGTGCCAGCAGCTTAGTTTACCGCCAGGGGGGCAATGAGCAGTTCTTC.

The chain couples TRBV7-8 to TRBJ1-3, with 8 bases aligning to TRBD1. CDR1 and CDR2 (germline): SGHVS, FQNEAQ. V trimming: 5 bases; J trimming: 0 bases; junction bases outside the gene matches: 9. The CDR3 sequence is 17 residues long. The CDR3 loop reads CASSTMGQALSGNTIYF. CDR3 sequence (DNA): TGTGCCAGCAGCACTATGGGACAGGCTCTCTCTGGAAACACCATATATTTT.

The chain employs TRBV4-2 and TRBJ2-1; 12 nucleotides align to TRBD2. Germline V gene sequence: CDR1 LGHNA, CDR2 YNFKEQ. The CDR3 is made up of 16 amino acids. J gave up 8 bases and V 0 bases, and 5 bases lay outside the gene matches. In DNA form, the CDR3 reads TGTGCCAGCAGCCAAGATACTAGCGGGAGGTACTATGAGCAGTTCTTC. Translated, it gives CASSQDTSGRYYEQFF.

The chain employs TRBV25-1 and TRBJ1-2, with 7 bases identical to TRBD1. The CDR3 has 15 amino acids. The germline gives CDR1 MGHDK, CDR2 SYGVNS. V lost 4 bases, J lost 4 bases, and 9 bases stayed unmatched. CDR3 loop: CASSGRRQGSYGYTF. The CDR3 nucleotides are TGTGCCAGCAGTGGGAGGAGACAGGGATCCTATGGCTACACCTTC.

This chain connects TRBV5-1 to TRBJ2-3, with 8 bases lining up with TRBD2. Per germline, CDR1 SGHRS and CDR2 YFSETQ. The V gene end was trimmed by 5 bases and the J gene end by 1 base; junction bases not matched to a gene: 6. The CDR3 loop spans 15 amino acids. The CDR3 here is CASRRAGDRTDTQYF. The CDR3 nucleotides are TGCGCCAGCAGAAGAGCGGGGGACCGCACAGATACGCAGTATTTT.

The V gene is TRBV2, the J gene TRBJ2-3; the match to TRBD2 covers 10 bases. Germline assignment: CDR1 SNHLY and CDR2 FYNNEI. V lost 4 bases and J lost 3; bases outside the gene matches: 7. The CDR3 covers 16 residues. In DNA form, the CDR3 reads TGTGCCAGCAGTGCTAGCGGGGGTGGATGGACAGATACGCAGTATTTT. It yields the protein CASSASGGGWTDTQYF.

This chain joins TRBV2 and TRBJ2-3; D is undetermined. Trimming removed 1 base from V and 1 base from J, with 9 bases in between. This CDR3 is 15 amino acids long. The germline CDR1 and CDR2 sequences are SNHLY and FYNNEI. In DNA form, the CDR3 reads TGTGCCAGCAGTGAAGGGGTCGAGGGCACAGATACGCAGTATTTT. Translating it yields CASSEGVEGTDTQYF.

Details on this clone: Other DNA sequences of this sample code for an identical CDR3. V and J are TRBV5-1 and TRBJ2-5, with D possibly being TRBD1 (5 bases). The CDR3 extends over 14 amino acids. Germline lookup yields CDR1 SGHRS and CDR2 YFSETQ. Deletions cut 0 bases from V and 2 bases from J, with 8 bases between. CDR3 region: CASSLGQPQETQYF. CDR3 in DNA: TGCGCCAGCAGCTTGGGACAGCCACAAGAGACCCAGTACTTC.